These 2 T cell receptor beta chains were all obtained from the same sample, sequenced in a study of vaccination effects on CD4 cells after COVID-19. Their cognate antigens are unknown. Sequencing was performed with immunoSEQ multiplex PCR; in TCRdb, only in-frame clones are kept and a portion is missing. The sample yields 65,000 to 95,000 clones, over 70% seen once. ViraFEST used viral peptide pools to expand antigen-specific CD4+ T cells before sequencing. At the end of 9 to 11 days of culture, CD4+ T cells were isolated. Each participant was administered two doses of either the BNT162b2 or the mRNA-1273 vaccine. Source: CD4+ T cells from PBMCs cultured with HCoV-OC43 spike peptides, taken after COVID-19 vaccination. Specified subset: HCoV-OC43 spike overlapping peptide pool stimulation. Source of these receptors: a human donor who received a COVID-19 vaccine.

The CDR3, as DNA: TGTGCCAGCATGAGGGGAACACCCCCCCAGTACTTC. It codes for CASMRGTPPQYF. This chain uses TRBV14 with TRBJ2-5, with D perhaps assigned TRBD1 or TRBD2 (5 bases each). The CDR3 spans 12 residues. Deletions cut 7 bases from V and 9 bases from J, with 15 bases between. Germline CDR1 is SGHDN and CDR2 is FVKESK.

The gene calls are TRBV5-1 and TRBJ2-1, with 7 bases fitting TRBD1. The CDR3 totals 14 residues. V lost 0 bases to trimming and J lost 6 bases; unmatched junction nucleotides: 3. Germline CDR1 is SGHRS and CDR2 is YFSETQ. The CDR3 DNA is TGCGCCAGCAGCTTGGAAAGACAGGGCAATGAGCAGTTCTTC. It yields the protein CASSLERQGNEQFF. The whole variable domain, remainder taken from reference TRBV5-1 and TRBJ2-1, is KAGVTQTPRYLIKTRGQQVTLSCSPISGHRSVSWYQQTPGQGLQFLFEYFSETQRNKGNFPGRFSGRQFSNSRSEMNVSTLELGDSALYLCASSLERQGNEQFFGPGTRLTVL.